The 10 T cell receptor beta chains presented below share a single source sample, sequenced in a study of control samples from healthy donors and cancer patients. Some clones are missing from TCRdb's copy, which holds only in-frame ones; the method was immunoSEQ multiplex PCR. Counted here are about 120,000 clones, around 87% occurring once; the ten biggest clones make up 9% to 13%. The sequenced sample consisted of blood. All receptors derive from a young man in good health.

This clone was found a few times. The rearrangement uses TRBV19 and TRBJ2-1; no reliable D call. With 3 bases removed from V and 7 bases from J, the gap between germline ends came to 16 bases. Germline CDR1 and CDR2: LNHDA and SQIVND (reference sequence). The CDR3 has 15 residues. The CDR3 here is CASSIVAPLRNEQFF. CDR3 nucleotides: TGTGCCAGTAGTATTGTAGCTCCACTTAGGAATGAGCAGTTCTTC.

The genes are TRBV6-1 and TRBJ2-1; 7 nucleotides agree with TRBD1. The CDR3 totals 14 residues. CDR1 MNHNS and CDR2 SASEGT come from the germline V gene. With V trimmed by 3 bases and J by 3 bases, 2 bases remained unmatched. CDR3 DNA sequence: TGTGCCAGCAGTGAGACAGGGATCTACAATGAGCAGTTCTTC. Its translation: CASSETGIYNEQFF.

The V and J genes are TRBV7-8 and TRBJ2-2; no firm D call. Germline V gene data show CDR1 as SGHVS and CDR2 as FQNEAQ. This CDR3 comprises 16 residues. V was pared by 3 bases and J by 1 base, with 12 bases between. CDR3 in amino acids: CASSFGPSGNTGELFF. The CDR3 DNA follows: TGTGCCAGCAGCTTTGGACCCTCCGGGAACACCGGGGAGCTGTTTTTT.

The chain carries TRBV7-3 and TRBJ2-1, with D perhaps matching TRBD2 (6 bases). V was shortened by 5 bases and J by 9 bases, with 17 bases between the two germline ends. The length of the CDR3 is 14 residues. The V gene's germline CDR1 is SGHTA and CDR2 FQGTGA. The CDR3 loop reads CASSPGLGRGEQFF. DNA of the CDR3: TGTGCCAGCAGCCCCGGACTGGGGCGGGGTGAGCAGTTCTTC.

The chain couples TRBV7-2 to TRBJ1-5, with TRBD1 identical over 7 bases. The J segment lost 2 bases and the V segment lost 1 base, leaving 8 bases of the junction unmatched. Looked up from germline, CDR1 is SGHTA and CDR2 is FQGNSA. CDR3 length equals 17 residues. The CDR3 DNA reads TGTGCCAGCAGCTTAGTCGGCAGGGGGTCTGGCAATCAGCCCCAGCATTTT. It translates to CASSLVGRGSGNQPQHF.

This chain uses TRBV24-1 with TRBJ2-5, with a possible D match to TRBD1 (6 bases). CDR3 length equals 16 residues. The germline V and J ends were trimmed by 5 bases and 4 bases, with 19 bases remaining between them. The germline V gene has CDR1 KGHDR and CDR2 SFDVKD. The CDR3 reads CATSAPGQGMGETQYF. The CDR3 bases are TGTGCCACCAGTGCCCCCGGGCAGGGGATGGGAGAGACCCAGTACTTC.

The rearrangement joins TRBV2 to TRBJ2-2, with a weak D call TRBD1 (6 bases). V was cut by 6 bases and J by 0 bases, with 14 bases left in between. Germline CDR1 SNHLY, CDR2 FYNNEI. The CDR3 sequence is 16 residues long. The CDR3 spells CASRRTAPPNTGELFF. In DNA, the CDR3 is TGTGCCAGCAGGAGGACAGCCCCTCCGAACACCGGGGAGCTGTTTTTT.

This chain links TRBV2 with TRBJ1-1, with D hard to call. The V end lost 0 bases, the J end lost 9 bases, and 17 bases lay between the germline ends. The CDR3 is 15 residues long. Germline V CDR1 and CDR2: SNHLY, FYNNEI. The DNA for the CDR3 is TGTGCCAGCAGTGAAGCGCGAGAAGCAGGAAGAAAAGCTTTCTTT. Its protein is CASSEAREAGRKAFF.

The chain carries TRBV19 and TRBJ1-5; D gene ambiguous. The CDR3 is made up of 13 amino acids. Looked up from germline, CDR1 is LNHDA and CDR2 is SQIVND (reference sequence). V was pared by 5 bases and J by 3 bases, with 8 bases between. CDR3 nucleotide sequence: TGTGCCAGTAGTGGTGCGCCCAATCAGCCCCAGCATTTT. Its protein is CASSGAPNQPQHF.

This clone was found once. The gene calls are TRBV24-1 and TRBJ2-5, with D hard to call. CDR3 size: 14 residues. Germline V lookup: CDR1 KGHDR, CDR2 SFDVKD. V dropped 1 base and J dropped 5 bases, with 10 bases sitting between them. Written as DNA, the CDR3 is TGTGCCACCAGTGATTTTGGTTTCGGGGAGACCCAGTACTTC. As protein: CATSDFGFGETQYF.